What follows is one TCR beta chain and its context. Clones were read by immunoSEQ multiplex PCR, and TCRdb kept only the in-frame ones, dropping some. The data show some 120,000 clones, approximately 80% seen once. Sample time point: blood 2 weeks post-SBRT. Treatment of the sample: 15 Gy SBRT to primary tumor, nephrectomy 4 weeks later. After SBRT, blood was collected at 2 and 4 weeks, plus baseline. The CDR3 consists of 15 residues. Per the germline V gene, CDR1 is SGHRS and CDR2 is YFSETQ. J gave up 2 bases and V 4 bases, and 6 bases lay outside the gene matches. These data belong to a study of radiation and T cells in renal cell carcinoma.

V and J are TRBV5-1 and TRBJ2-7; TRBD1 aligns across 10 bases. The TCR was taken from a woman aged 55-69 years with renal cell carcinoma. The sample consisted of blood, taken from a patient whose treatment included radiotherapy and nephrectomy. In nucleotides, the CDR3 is TGCGCCAGCAGCCGGACAGGGGGGGACCCCTACGAGCAGTACTTC. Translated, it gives CASSRTGGDPYEQYF.